This TCR beta chain is drawn from a study of response to subunit inactivated influenza vaccine. Findings of the study overall: Authors suggested that a seasonal influenza vaccination recruits few new T cells each time.

Trimming pared 1 base from V and 1 base from J, leaving 10 bases between. From germline, CDR1 is DFQATT and CDR2 SNEGSKA (reference sequence). The CDR3 has 15 amino acids. MiXCR, applied by TCRdb to the RT-PCR reads, yields one record per CDR3 protein. The data show hundreds of thousands of distinct CDR3 sequences, with less than 8% seen just once and approximately 12% held by the top ten. This clonotype was counted at least ten times. Its antigen is currently unknown. This clonotype was obtained from a man aged 45 to 70 who received an inactivated influenza vaccine. This chain connects TRBV20-1 to TRBJ2-2; D is unresolved. The source was PBMCs from blood, collected less than 25 months after vaccination. The CDR3 bases are TGCAGTGCTAGAGCCGGAAACTTGAACACCGGGGAGCTGTTTTTT. The encoded protein is CSARAGNLNTGELFF.